This record concerns one TCR beta chain sequence. What it binds is unknown. This may be a read error: a much more frequent sequence differs by one nucleotide. Germline values: CDR1 SGHNT, CDR2 YYREEE (reference sequence). Trimming took off 4 bases at V and 0 bases at J, with 5 bases between the two ends. The CDR3 consists of 14 residues. This specimen belongs to a study of beta chain features in type 1 diabetes. General study findings and limits: Moderate but significant shortening of TCRB CDR3s was recorded in all four CD4+ subsets from Type 1 diabetes patients. Whether TCRB rearrangement is influenced by HLA type was left unresolved in this analysis.

Every donor provided one heparinised blood draw, which averaged about 110 mL. Sequencing targeted expressed TCRB transcripts, as all isolated RNA had been reverse transcribed. Sequencing used immunoSEQ multiplex PCR; TCRdb keeps in-frame clones, though not all of them. The repertoire holds more than 300,000 clones, with 8.5% to 10% as singletons. The sequence came from a man aged 30 to 45 with type 1 diabetes. This chain joins TRBV5-4 and TRBJ2-6; D remains ambiguous. The specimen was central memory CD4+ T cells from blood. CDR3 region: CASSPVSGANVLTF. The CDR3 region has the DNA TGTGCCAGCAGCCCAGTCTCTGGGGCCAACGTCCTGACTTTC.